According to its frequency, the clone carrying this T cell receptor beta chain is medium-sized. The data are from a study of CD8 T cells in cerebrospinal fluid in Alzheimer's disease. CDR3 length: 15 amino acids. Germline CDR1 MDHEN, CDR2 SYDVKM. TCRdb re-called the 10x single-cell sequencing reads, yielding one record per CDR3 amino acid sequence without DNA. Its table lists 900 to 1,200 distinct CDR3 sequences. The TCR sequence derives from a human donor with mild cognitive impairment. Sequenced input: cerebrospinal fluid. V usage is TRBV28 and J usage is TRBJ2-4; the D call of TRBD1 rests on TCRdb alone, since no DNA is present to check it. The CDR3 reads CASSSSGTVKNIQYF.